This TCR beta chain derives from a study of blood T cell repertoires in COVID-19. The V end was cut by 6 bases, the J end by 1 base, with 7 bases between. The CDR3 is 13 amino acids. The germline V gene has CDR1 SQVTM and CDR2 ANQGSEA. Measured with immunoSEQ multiplex PCR; TCRdb has only the in-frame clones, and not every one. The sample includes roughly 440,000 clones, around 88% of them seen just once. The source is a woman aged 45-65 years with COVID-19, enrolled during active disease. Sequenced input: peripheral blood. The chain links TRBV29-1 to TRBJ2-6; D possibly corresponds to TRBD1 (6 bases). The CDR3 sequence is CSVTGSGANVLTF. The DNA of the CDR3 is TGCAGCGTCACAGGGTCTGGGGCCAACGTCCTGACTTTC. The variable domain in full, completed from reference TRBV29-1 and TRBJ2-6, reads SAVISQKPSRDICQRGTSLTIQCQVDSQVTMMFWYRQQPGQSLTLIATANQGSEATYESGFVIDKFPISRPNLTFSTLTVSNMSPEDSSIYLCSVTGSGANVLTFGAGSRLTVL.